This T cell receptor (beta chain) was obtained from a study of blood T cell repertoires in COVID-19. This clone was counted a single time. Germline V CDR1 and CDR2: SGHRS, YFSETQ. The CDR3 sequence is 17 residues long. Germline trimming cut 4 bases from V and 10 bases from J; bases unmatched to any gene: 17. Sequencing used immunoSEQ multiplex PCR; TCRdb keeps in-frame clones, though not all of them. Of about 130,000 clones in the sample, approximately 86% are singletons; the top ten hold approximately 2.3%. Enrolled through a virtual design, the participants were between 18 and 89 years of age and came from 24 US areas.

This chain uses TRBV5-1 with TRBJ2-1, with 10 bases identical to TRBD1. The sequencing input was PBMCs or T cells enriched from blood (not recorded which). The source of this sequence is a woman between 45 and 60 years old who had recovered from COVID-19. The CDR3 sequence: CASSPTGGGQGFYEQFF. For the CDR3, the DNA is TGCGCCAGCAGCCCCACCGGGGGGGGACAGGGGTTTTACGAGCAGTTCTTC.